This TCR beta chain was documented in a study of shared clonotypes between healthy human individuals. Sequenced by immunoSEQ multiplex PCR; TCRdb stores in-frame clones only, minus some. The data contain more than 150,000 clones, 66% of them singletons. The length of the CDR3 is 16 residues. With 2 bases removed from V and 0 bases from J, the gap between germline ends came to 10 bases. The germline gives CDR1 SGHVS, CDR2 FQNEAQ. The sequenced sample was memory CD4+ T cells sorted from blood. Sample subset: CD45RA-negative fraction. The sequence was obtained from a man younger than 40 in good health. The genes are TRBV7-8 and TRBJ2-2, with D hard to call. This CDR3 is CASSLINRTNTGELFF. The CDR3 DNA reads as TGTGCCAGCAGCTTAATAAACCGGACGAACACCGGGGAGCTGTTTTTT.